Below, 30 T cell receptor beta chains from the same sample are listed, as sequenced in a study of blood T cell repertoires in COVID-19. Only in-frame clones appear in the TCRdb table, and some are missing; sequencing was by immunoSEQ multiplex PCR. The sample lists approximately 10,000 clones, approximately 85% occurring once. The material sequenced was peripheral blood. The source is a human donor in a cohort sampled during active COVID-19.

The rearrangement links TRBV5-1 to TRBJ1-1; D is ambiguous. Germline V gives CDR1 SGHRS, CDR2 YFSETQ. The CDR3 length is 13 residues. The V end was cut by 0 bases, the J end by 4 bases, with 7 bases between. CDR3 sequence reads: CASSLVPVTEAFF. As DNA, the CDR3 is TGCGCCAGCAGCTTGGTGCCGGTCACTGAAGCTTTCTTT.

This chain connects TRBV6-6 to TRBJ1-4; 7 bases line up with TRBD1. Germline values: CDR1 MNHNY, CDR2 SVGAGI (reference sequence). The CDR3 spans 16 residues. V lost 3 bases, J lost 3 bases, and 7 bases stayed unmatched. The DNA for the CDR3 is TGTGCCAGCAGTTATAAGGGGGCAGGAGCTAATGAAAAACTGTTTTTT. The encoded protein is CASSYKGAGANEKLFF.

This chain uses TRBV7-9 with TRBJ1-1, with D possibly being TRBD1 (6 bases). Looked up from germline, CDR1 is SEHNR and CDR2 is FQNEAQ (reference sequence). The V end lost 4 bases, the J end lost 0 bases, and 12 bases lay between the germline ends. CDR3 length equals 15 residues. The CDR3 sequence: CASSSRDILNTEAFF. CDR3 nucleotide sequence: TGTGCCAGCAGCTCAAGGGACATCTTGAACACTGAAGCTTTCTTT.

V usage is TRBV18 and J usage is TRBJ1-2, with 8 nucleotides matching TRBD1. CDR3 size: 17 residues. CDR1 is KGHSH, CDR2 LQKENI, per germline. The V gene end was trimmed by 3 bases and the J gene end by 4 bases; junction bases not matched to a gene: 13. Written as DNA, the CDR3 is TGTGCCAGCTCACCGACCGGGACAGGCACCCAGGGCTATGGCTACACCTTC. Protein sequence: CASSPTGTGTQGYGYTF.

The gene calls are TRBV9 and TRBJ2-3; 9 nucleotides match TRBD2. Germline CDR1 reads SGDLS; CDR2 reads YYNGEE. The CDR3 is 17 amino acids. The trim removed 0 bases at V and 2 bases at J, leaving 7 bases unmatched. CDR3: CASSVGAGGRLTDTQYF. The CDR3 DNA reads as TGTGCCAGCAGCGTAGGGGCGGGGGGGCGTCTCACAGATACGCAGTATTTT.

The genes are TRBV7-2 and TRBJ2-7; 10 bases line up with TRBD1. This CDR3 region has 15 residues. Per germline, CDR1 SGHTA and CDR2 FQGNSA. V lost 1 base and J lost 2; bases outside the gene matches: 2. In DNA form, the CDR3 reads TGTGCCAGCAGCTTAGTAGACAGGGGGCCCTACGAGCAGTACTTC. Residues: CASSLVDRGPYEQYF. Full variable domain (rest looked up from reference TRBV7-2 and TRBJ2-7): GAGVSQSPSNKVTEKGKDVELRCDPISGHTALYWYRQSLGQGLEFLIYFQGNSAPDKSGLPSDRFSAERTGGSVSTLTIQRTQQEDSAVYLCASSLVDRGPYEQYFGPGTRLTVT.

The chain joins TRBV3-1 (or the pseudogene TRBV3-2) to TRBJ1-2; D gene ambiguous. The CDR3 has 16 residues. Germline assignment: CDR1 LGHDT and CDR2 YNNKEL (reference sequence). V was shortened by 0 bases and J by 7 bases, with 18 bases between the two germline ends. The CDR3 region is CASSQEARGLGLGYTF. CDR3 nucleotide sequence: TGTGCCAGCAGCCAAGAGGCTCGGGGTTTAGGGCTTGGCTACACCTTC.

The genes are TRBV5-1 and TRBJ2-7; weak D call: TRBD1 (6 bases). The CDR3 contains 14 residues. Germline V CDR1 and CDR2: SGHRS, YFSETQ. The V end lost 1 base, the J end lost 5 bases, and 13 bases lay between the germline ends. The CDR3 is CASSLQPNRDEQYF. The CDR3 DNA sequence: TGCGCCAGCAGCTTGCAGCCAAACAGGGACGAGCAGTACTTC.

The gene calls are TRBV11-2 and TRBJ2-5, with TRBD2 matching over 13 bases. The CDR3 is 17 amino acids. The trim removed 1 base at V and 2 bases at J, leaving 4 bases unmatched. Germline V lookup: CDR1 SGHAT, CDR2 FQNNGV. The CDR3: CASSLGRGLAGQETQYF. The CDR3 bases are TGTGCCAGCAGCTTAGGGCGGGGACTAGCGGGGCAAGAGACCCAGTACTTC.

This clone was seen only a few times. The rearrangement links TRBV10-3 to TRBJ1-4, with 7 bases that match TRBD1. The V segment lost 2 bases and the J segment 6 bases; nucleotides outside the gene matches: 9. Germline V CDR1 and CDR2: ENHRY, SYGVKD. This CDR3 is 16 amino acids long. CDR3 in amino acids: CAISEQQGGLDEKLFF. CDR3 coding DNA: TGTGCCATCAGTGAGCAGCAAGGGGGCTTGGATGAAAAACTGTTTTTT.

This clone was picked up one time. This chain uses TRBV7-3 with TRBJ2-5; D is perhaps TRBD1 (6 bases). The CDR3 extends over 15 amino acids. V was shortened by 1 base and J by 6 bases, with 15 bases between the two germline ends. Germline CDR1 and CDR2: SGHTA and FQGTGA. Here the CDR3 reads CASSLNRDTQKTQYF. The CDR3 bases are TGTGCCAGCAGCTTAAACCGGGACACACAAAAGACCCAGTACTTC.

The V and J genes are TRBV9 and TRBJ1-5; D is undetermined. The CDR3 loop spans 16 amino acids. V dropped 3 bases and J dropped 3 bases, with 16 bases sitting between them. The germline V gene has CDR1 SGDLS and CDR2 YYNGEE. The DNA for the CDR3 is TGTGCCAGCAGCGCCTCGGGAGGCGGTCTCAATCAGCCCCAGCATTTT. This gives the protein CASSASGGGLNQPQHF.

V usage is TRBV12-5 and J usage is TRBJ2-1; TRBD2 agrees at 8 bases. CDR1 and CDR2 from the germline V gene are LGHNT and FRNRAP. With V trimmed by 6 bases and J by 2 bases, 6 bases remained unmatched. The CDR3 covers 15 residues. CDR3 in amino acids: CASGRRAGAYNEQFF. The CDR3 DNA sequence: TGTGCTAGTGGCCGCAGAGCGGGGGCCTACAATGAGCAGTTCTTC.

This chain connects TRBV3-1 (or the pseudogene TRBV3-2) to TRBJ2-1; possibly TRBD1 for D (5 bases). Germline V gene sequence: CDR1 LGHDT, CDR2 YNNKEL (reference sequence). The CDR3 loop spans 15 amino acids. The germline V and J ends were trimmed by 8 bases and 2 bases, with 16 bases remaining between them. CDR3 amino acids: CASPGRTPTYNEQFF. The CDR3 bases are TGTGCCAGCCCGGGCCGGACACCCACCTACAATGAGCAGTTCTTC.

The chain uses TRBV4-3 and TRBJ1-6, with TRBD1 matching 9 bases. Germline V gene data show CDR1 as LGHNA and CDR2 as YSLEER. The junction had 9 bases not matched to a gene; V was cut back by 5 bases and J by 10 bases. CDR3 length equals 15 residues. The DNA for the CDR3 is TGCGCCAGCAGCAGCTTCCAGACAGGGGGATCACCCCTCCACTTT. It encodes CASSSFQTGGSPLHF.

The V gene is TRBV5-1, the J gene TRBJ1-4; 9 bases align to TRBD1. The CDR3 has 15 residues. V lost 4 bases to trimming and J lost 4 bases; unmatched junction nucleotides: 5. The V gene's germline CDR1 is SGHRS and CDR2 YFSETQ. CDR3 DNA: TGCGCCAGCAGCGAGGACAGGGGAGTTAATGAAAAACTGTTTTTT. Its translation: CASSEDRGVNEKLFF.

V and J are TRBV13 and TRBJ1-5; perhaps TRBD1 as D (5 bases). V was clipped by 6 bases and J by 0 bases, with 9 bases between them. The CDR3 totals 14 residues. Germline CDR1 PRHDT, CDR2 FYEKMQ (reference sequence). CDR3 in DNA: TGTGCCAGCAGTCTTAGGGGTAGCAATCAGCCCCAGCATTTT. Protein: CASSLRGSNQPQHF.

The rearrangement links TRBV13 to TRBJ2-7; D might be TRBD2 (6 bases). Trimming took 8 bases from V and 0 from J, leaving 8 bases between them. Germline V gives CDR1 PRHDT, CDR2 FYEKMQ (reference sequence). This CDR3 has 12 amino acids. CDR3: CASRGGSYEQYF. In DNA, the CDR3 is TGTGCCAGCCGGGGAGGCTCCTACGAGCAGTACTTC.

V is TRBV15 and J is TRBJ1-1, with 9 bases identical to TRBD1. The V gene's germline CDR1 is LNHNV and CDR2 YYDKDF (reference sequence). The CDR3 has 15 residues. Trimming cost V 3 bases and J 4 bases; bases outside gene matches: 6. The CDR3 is CATSSHRGPSTEAFF. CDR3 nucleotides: TGTGCCACCAGCAGCCACAGGGGGCCGAGCACTGAAGCTTTCTTT.

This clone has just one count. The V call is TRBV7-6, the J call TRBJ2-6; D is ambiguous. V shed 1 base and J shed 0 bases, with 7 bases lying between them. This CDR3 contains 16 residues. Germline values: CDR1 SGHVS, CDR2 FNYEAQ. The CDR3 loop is CASSLDRSSGANVLTF. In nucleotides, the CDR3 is TGTGCCAGCAGCTTAGATCGGAGCTCTGGGGCCAACGTCCTGACTTTC.

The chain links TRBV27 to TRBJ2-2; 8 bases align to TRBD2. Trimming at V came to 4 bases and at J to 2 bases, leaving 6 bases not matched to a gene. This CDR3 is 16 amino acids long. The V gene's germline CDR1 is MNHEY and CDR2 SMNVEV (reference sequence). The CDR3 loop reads CASSYISGINTGELFF. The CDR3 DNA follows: TGTGCCAGCAGTTATATTAGCGGGATCAACACCGGGGAGCTGTTTTTT.

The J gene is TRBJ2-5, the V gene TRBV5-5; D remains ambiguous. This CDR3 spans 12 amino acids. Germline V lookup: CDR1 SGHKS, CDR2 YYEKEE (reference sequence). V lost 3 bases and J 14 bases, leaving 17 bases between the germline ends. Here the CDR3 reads CASSSNTQSGYF. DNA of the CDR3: TGTGCCAGCAGCTCCAACACACAGTCCGGATACTTC.

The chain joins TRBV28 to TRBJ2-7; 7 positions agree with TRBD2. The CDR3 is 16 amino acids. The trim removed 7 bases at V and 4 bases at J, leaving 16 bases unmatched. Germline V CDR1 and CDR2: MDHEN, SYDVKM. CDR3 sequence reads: CASKLATLAGNYEQYF. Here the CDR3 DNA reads TGTGCCAGCAAGTTGGCCACCTTAGCGGGCAATTACGAGCAGTACTTC.

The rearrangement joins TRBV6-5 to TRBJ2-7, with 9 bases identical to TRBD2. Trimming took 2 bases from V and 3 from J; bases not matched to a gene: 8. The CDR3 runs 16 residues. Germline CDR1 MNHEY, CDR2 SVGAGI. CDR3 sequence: CASSYRGSGSLYEQYF. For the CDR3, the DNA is TGTGCCAGCAGTTACCGGGGTAGCGGGAGTCTCTACGAGCAGTACTTC.

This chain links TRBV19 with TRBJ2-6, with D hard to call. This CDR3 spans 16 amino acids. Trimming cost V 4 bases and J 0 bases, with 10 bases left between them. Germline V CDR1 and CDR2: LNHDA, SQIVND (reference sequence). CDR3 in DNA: TGTGCCAGTAGTACGACAAGATACTCTGGGGCCAACGTCCTGACTTTC. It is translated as CASSTTRYSGANVLTF.

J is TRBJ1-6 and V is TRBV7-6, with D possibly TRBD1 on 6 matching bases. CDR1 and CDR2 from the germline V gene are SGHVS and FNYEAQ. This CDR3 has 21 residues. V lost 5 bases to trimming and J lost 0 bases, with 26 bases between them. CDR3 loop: CASSPHDRSRLKSSYNSPLHF. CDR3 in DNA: TGTGCCAGCAGCCCCCACGACAGGAGCCGACTAAAGAGCTCCTATAATTCACCCCTCCACTTT. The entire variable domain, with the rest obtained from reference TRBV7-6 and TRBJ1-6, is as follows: GAGVSQSPRYKVTKRGQDVALRCDPISGHVSLYWYRQALGQGPEFLTYFNYEAQQDKSGLPNDRFSAERPEGSISTLTIQRTEQRDSAMYRCASSPHDRSRLKSSYNSPLHFGNGTRLTVT.

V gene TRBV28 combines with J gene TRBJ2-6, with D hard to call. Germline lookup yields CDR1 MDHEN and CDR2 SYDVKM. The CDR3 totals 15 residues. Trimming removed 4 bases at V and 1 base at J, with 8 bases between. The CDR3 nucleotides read TGTGCCAGCAGTTCTCGGGTGTCTGGGGCCAACGTCCTGACTTTC. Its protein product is CASSSRVSGANVLTF.

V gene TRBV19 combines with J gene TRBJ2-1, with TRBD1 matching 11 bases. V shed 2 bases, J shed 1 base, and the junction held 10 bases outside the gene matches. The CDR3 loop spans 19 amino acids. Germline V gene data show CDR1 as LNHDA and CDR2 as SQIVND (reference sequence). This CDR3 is CASSIHGQGAIKSYNEQFF. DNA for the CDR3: TGTGCCAGTAGTATACATGGACAGGGGGCTATAAAATCCTACAATGAGCAGTTCTTC.

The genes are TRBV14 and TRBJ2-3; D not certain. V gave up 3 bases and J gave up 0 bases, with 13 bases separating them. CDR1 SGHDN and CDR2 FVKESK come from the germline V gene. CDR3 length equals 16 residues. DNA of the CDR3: TGTGCCAGCAGCCAGACACGTCTTTCTAGCACAGATACGCAGTATTTT. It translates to CASSQTRLSSTDTQYF.

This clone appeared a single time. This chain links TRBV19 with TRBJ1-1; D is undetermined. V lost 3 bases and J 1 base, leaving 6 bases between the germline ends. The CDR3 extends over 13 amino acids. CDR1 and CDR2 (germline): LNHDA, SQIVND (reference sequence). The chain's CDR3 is CASSIARNTEAFF. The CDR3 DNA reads TGTGCCAGTAGTATTGCGCGGAACACTGAAGCTTTCTTT.